These 18 T cell receptor beta chains originate from one sample sequenced in a study of response to subunit inactivated influenza vaccine. TCRdb re-derived calls from the RT-PCR reads in MiXCR, one entry per CDR3 protein. Among roughly 620,000 distinct CDR3 sequences listed, about 11% were seen once. These data also formed part of another study, on T cells expressing NK-cell markers. That report adds: A 5'RACE template switching approach incorporating UMIs was used to make TCR beta cDNA.

The sample here was PBMCs from blood, taken on the day of vaccination. These receptors were collected from a man between 50 and 59 years old who received an inactivated influenza vaccine.

CDR3 nucleotide sequence: TGTGCCAGCAGCCAGGGGGCGAGCTACAATGAGCAGTTCTTC. Translation: CASSQGASYNEQFF. The chain couples TRBV12-3 or TRBV12-4 to TRBJ2-1; 8 bases are shared with TRBD1. V lost 6 bases, J lost 3 bases, and 4 bases stayed unmatched. This CDR3 region has 14 residues.

This rearrangement joins TRBV24-1 to TRBJ2-1; D uncertain. The CDR3 runs to 13 residues. CDR1 is KGHDR, CDR2 SFDVKD, per germline. The V end lost 2 bases, the J end lost 11 bases, and 12 bases lay between the germline ends. This CDR3 is CATSDYPPTKQFF. Written as DNA, the CDR3 is TGTGCCACCAGTGATTACCCCCCGACAAAGCAGTTCTTC.

The V call is TRBV5-1, the J call TRBJ2-7; 12 nucleotides agree with TRBD2. Per germline, CDR1 SGHRS and CDR2 YFSETQ. V lost 4 bases and J lost 0; bases outside the gene matches: 8. The CDR3 runs 17 residues. CDR3 protein: CASSPGTSGPLSYEQYF. The DNA of the CDR3 is TGCGCCAGCAGCCCAGGGACTAGCGGGCCGCTCTCCTACGAGCAGTACTTC. The whole variable domain, remainder taken from reference TRBV5-1 and TRBJ2-7, is KAGVTQTPRYLIKTRGQQVTLSCSPISGHRSVSWYQQTPGQGLQFLFEYFSETQRNKGNFPGRFSGRQFSNSRSEMNVSTLELGDSALYLCASSPGTSGPLSYEQYFGPGTRLTVT.

This clonotype was seen a handful of times. This chain links TRBV4-3 with TRBJ2-7; 11 bases fit TRBD1. Germline V gives CDR1 LGHNA, CDR2 YSLEER. Germline trimming cut 4 bases from V and 0 bases from J; bases unmatched to any gene: 5. This CDR3 is 16 amino acids long. CDR3 DNA sequence: TGCGCCAGCAGCCCCTCCGGGACAGGGGGCTCCTACGAGCAGTACTTC. Translating it yields CASSPSGTGGSYEQYF.

The V call is TRBV12-3 or TRBV12-4, the J call TRBJ2-7, with 11 bases matching TRBD2. Trimming removed 5 bases from V and 3 bases from J; junction bases left unmatched: 6. The CDR3 covers 15 residues. The CDR3 loop reads CASSRLGLAVYEQYF. The CDR3 nucleotides are TGTGCCAGCAGTAGATTGGGACTAGCGGTCTACGAGCAGTACTTC.

This clonotype was found a few times. This chain links TRBV27 with TRBJ2-7, with a possible D match to TRBD1 (6 bases). The germline V gene has CDR1 MNHEY and CDR2 SMNVEV (reference sequence). The CDR3 covers 13 residues. Trimming removed 5 bases from V and 6 bases from J, with 14 bases in between. In nucleotides, the CDR3 is TGTGCCAGCAGTCCGTCAGGGGCCTTCGAGCAGTACTTC. Its translation is CASSPSGAFEQYF.

The rearrangement joins TRBV28 to TRBJ2-3; 9 bases align to TRBD2. Losses at the gene ends were 2 bases for V and 2 bases for J; bases not matched to a gene: 5. Germline V gene lookup returns CDR1 MDHEN and CDR2 SYDVKM. The CDR3 is 16 amino acids. The DNA for the CDR3 is TGTGCCAGCAGTTTAGGAGTAGCGGGAGTCACAGATACGCAGTATTTT. It specifies CASSLGVAGVTDTQYF.

The chain combines TRBV12-3 or TRBV12-4 with TRBJ1-1, with D unclear. The CDR3 has 13 amino acids. Trimming removed 5 bases at V and 4 bases at J, with 11 bases between. The CDR3 DNA reads TGTGCCAGCAGTGATAGGGCCGCCACTGAAGCTTTCTTT. Translating it yields CASSDRAATEAFF.

This clonotype was counted at least ten times. V usage is TRBV5-5 and J usage is TRBJ2-7, with 7 bases fitting TRBD2. This CDR3 is built from 14 residues. J lost 4 bases, V lost 0 bases, and 4 bases had no gene match. CDR1 is SGHKS, CDR2 YYEKEE, per germline (reference sequence). In DNA form, the CDR3 reads TGTGCCAGCAGCTTGGGGCTAGCGGAATACGAGCAGTACTTC. As protein: CASSLGLAEYEQYF.

This chain uses TRBV12-3 or TRBV12-4 with TRBJ1-3; D not certain. This CDR3 has 15 residues. Deletions cut 5 bases from V and 0 bases from J, with 11 bases between. CDR3 in DNA: TGTGCCAGCAGTAAGACGGCGAGCTCTGGAAACACCATATATTTT. It specifies CASSKTASSGNTIYF.

This clonotype was counted between two and nine times. The chain combines TRBV20-1 with TRBJ2-7, with 16 bases aligning to TRBD2. After removal of 5 bases from V and 6 bases from J, the junction contained 19 bases not matched to a gene. The CDR3 runs to 19 residues. The V gene's germline CDR1 is DFQATT and CDR2 SNEGSKA (reference sequence). The CDR3 region has the DNA TGCAGTGCTCCTACTCTATTGTCCGGGACTAGCGGGAGGGCCTCCGAGCAGTACTTC. Protein product: CSAPTLLSGTSGRASEQYF.

The genes are TRBV3-1 and TRBJ2-7; 13 nucleotides agree with TRBD2. Germline values: CDR1 LGHDT, CDR2 YNNKEL (reference sequence). The CDR3 is made up of 14 amino acids. V shed 4 bases, J shed 7 bases, and the junction held 4 bases outside the gene matches. CDR3 loop: CASSRTSGSQEQYF. For the CDR3, the DNA is TGTGCCAGCAGCCGGACTAGCGGGAGCCAAGAGCAGTACTTC.

This clonotype was picked up a small number of times. The chain combines TRBV20-1 with TRBJ2-1; 13 bases are a match to TRBD2. Trimming cost V 0 bases and J 5 bases; bases outside gene matches: 4. Germline V gene data show CDR1 as DFQATT and CDR2 as SNEGSKA (reference sequence). The CDR3 runs to 16 residues. The DNA of the CDR3 is TGCAGTGCTAGAGAGAGACTAGCGGGAGGCCACAATGAGCAGTTCTTC. The encoded protein is CSARERLAGGHNEQFF.

This clonotype came up a few times. The V gene is TRBV30, the J gene TRBJ2-1; 10 bases line up with TRBD2. Germline CDR1 reads GTSNPN; CDR2 reads SVGIG (reference sequence). V lost 8 bases to trimming and J lost 4 bases; unmatched junction nucleotides: 8. The CDR3 totals 14 residues. The DNA for the CDR3 is TGTGCCGGGATACTAGCGGGGCCTTACAATGAGCAGTTCTTC. This codes for CAGILAGPYNEQFF.

The V and J genes are TRBV18 and TRBJ2-2; the D is unclear. There are 15 residues in the CDR3. The V and J ends lost 0 bases and 2 bases respectively, with 7 bases between them. Germline CDR1 reads KGHSH; CDR2 reads LQKENI. CDR3 residues: CASSPPNRNTGELFF. The CDR3 region has the DNA TGTGCCAGCTCACCACCGAACCGAAACACCGGGGAGCTGTTTTTT.

This clonotype was recorded a few times. The V and J genes are TRBV7-2 and TRBJ2-1; no definite D call. Trimming pared 1 base from V and 9 bases from J, leaving 10 bases between. Germline V lookup: CDR1 SGHTA, CDR2 FQGNSA. The CDR3 runs to 13 residues. The CDR3 sequence is CASSLGVRAEQFF. CDR3 in DNA: TGTGCCAGCAGCTTAGGGGTCCGGGCTGAGCAGTTCTTC.

The rearrangement joins TRBV6-2 or TRBV6-3 to TRBJ2-7; maybe TRBD2 (6 bases). Germline CDR1 MNHEY, CDR2 SVGEGT. V lost 0 bases, J lost 5 bases, and 20 bases lay in between. The CDR3 runs 17 residues. CDR3 region: CASSYSDRRRDPHEQYF. CDR3 sequence (DNA): TGTGCCAGCAGTTACTCGGATCGGCGGAGGGACCCCCACGAGCAGTACTTC.

The chain recombines TRBV4-2 with TRBJ1-1, with TRBD1 matching 7 bases. In germline, CDR1 is LGHNA, CDR2 YNFKEQ. V shed 4 bases and J 1 base; nucleotides not matched to a gene: 9. The CDR3 loop spans 16 amino acids. CDR3 bases: TGTGCCAGCAGCCGATTGACAGGGAGTCGGAACACTGAAGCTTTCTTT. As protein: CASSRLTGSRNTEAFF.